Listed below are T cell receptor beta chains from one sample, sequenced in a study of cytomegalovirus exposure and HLA in healthy donors. The assay was immunoSEQ multiplex PCR, and TCRdb's table has in-frame clones only and misses some. The table has 150,000 to 200,000 clones, more than 70% seen once; the top ten hold less than 1.6%. Sequencing used PBMCs. The receptors were sampled from a girl aged 5 to 17 in good health and CMV-seronegative. CDR3s leave out the opening cysteine and the closing phenylalanine or tryptophan. Each record gives: D gene, V gene, CDR3 protein. The D gene is left open where the match is weak.

>.|TRBV30
AWSGTASDTQY
>TRBD1|TRBV7-2
ASRGQVNQPQH
>TRBD1|TRBV7-3
ASSPGQGVDTQY
>.|TRBV7-9
ASSLDPGKSTEAF
>.|TRBV25-1
ASSGPNEKLF
>.|TRBV7-9
ASSSPRGGYT
>.|TRBV11-3
ASSLNRESEAF
>.|TRBV5-6
ASSWDISNYGYT
>TRBD1|TRBV9
ASSAGQVLSTDTQY
>.|TRBV7-8
ATSRGANVLT
>TRBD1|TRBV28
ASSTSPGGTYGYT
>.|TRBV25-1
ASSEGSGTQY
>TRBD1|TRBV6-6
ASTQDRGDNQPQH
>TRBD1|TRBV25-1
ASSEYIGGNSPLH
>.|TRBV4-2
ASSQTGSEQF
>.|TRBV9
ASSVGRDTEAF
>.|TRBV7-9
ASSLVRGTDTQY
>.|TRBV29-1
SVDRGAGTGELF